Following are 22 T cell receptor beta chains from one sample sequenced in a study of cytomegalovirus exposure and HLA in healthy donors (TCRdb year 2017). Library preparation was by the immunoSEQ multiplex PCR assay. A mixture of 60 forward primers for TCR Vbeta segments and 13 reverse primers for TCR Jbeta segments was used in the multiplex PCR. TCRdb took this table from immuneACCESS and kept in-frame rearrangements with V and J called. Such tables lack part of the clones; where checked against another copy, unresolved V genes explain under half of the gap, and the rest is unexplained. Counted in this sample were roughly 190,000 clones; approximately 77% of them appeared once. The ten largest clonotypes hold 3.4% of the sample. The specimen sequenced was PBMCs. Receptors were obtained from a man aged 35 to 55 in good health and CMV-seropositive.

This sequence joins TRBV4-1 and TRBJ1-3; 7 nucleotides agree with TRBD1. The germline V gene has CDR1 MGHRA and CDR2 YSYEKL. This CDR3 is built from 16 residues. V lost 0 bases and J lost 5; bases outside the gene matches: 7. CDR3 bases: TGCGCCAGCAGCCAAGATCCAGACAGGGCAAGAAACACCATATATTTT. It yields the protein CASSQDPDRARNTIYF.

The chain combines TRBV7-6 with TRBJ2-3, with D uncertain. From germline, CDR1 is SGHVS and CDR2 FNYEAQ. V lost 1 base to trimming and J lost 11 bases, with 10 bases between them. The CDR3 totals 12 residues. CDR3: CASSLETPMQYF. The CDR3 DNA reads TGTGCCAGCAGCTTAGAGACACCCATGCAGTATTTT.

The chain employs TRBV7-3 and TRBJ2-2; 10 nucleotides match TRBD2. The CDR3 spans 16 residues. Germline V gene data show CDR1 as SGHTA and CDR2 as FQGTGA. V lost 1 base, J lost 6 bases, and 5 bases stayed unmatched. The CDR3 spells CASSLMSGRASGELFF. The CDR3, as DNA: TGTGCCAGCAGCTTAATGAGCGGGAGGGCCTCCGGGGAGCTGTTTTTT.

V is TRBV11-2 and J is TRBJ2-2, with 7 positions matching TRBD2. The CDR3 covers 16 residues. J lost 3 bases, V lost 4 bases, and 8 bases had no gene match. Germline CDR1 and CDR2: SGHAT and FQNNGV. CDR3 sequence reads: CASSSVNGGDTGELFF. The CDR3, as DNA: TGTGCCAGCAGCTCCGTAAATGGGGGGGACACCGGGGAGCTGTTTTTT.

CDR3: CASSLREEGASDTQYF. For the CDR3, the DNA is TGCGCCAGCAGCTTGAGAGAGGAGGGGGCGTCGGATACGCAGTATTTT. The V and J genes are TRBV5-1 and TRBJ2-3, with D maybe TRBD1 (7 bases). Looked up from germline, CDR1 is SGHRS and CDR2 is YFSETQ. CDR3 length: 16 residues. V lost 1 base, J lost 6 bases, and 18 bases lay in between.

The genes are TRBV7-9 and TRBJ2-1, with D perhaps TRBD2 (5 bases). The CDR3 totals 15 residues. V lost 2 bases, J lost 4 bases, and 12 bases lay in between. The V gene's germline CDR1 is SEHNR and CDR2 FQNEAQ (reference sequence). This CDR3 reads CASSLPGYLYNEQFF. In DNA, the CDR3 is TGTGCCAGCAGCTTACCGGGATACCTTTACAATGAGCAGTTCTTC. Filled out from reference TRBV7-9 and TRBJ2-1, the complete variable domain reads DTGVSQNPRHKITKRGQNVTFRCDPISEHNRLYWYRQTLGQGPEFLTYFQNEAQLEKSRLLSDRFSAERPKGSFSTLEIQRTEQGDSAMYLCASSLPGYLYNEQFFGPGTRLTVL.

The V call is TRBV5-1, the J call TRBJ2-1; TRBD1 matches 8 bases. V shed 4 bases and J 14 bases; nucleotides not matched to a gene: 8. The CDR3 extends over 12 amino acids. The germline gives CDR1 SGHRS, CDR2 YFSETQ. CDR3: CASSPIQGEEFF. The CDR3 region has the DNA TGCGCCAGCAGCCCAATACAGGGGGAAGAGTTCTTC. Using reference TRBV5-1 and TRBJ2-1 for the parts outside the CDR3, the full variable domain is KAGVTQTPRYLIKTRGQQVTLSCSPISGHRSVSWYQQTPGQGLQFLFEYFSETQRNKGNFPGRFSGRQFSNSRSEMNVSTLELGDSALYLCASSPIQGEEFFGPGTRLTVL.

The genes are TRBV5-1 and TRBJ2-1; 8 positions match TRBD2. Germline V CDR1 and CDR2: SGHRS, YFSETQ. The trim removed 0 bases at V and 0 bases at J, leaving 2 bases unmatched. The CDR3 has 16 amino acids. CDR3 region: CASSLAGTSSYNEQFF. The CDR3, as DNA: TGCGCCAGCAGCTTGGCTGGGACTAGCTCCTACAATGAGCAGTTCTTC.

The chain links TRBV7-3 to TRBJ2-3, with a possible D match to TRBD1 (5 bases). The CDR3 runs to 15 residues. Germline CDR1 is SGHTA and CDR2 is FQGTGA. Trimming pared 1 base from V and 4 bases from J, leaving 12 bases between. For the CDR3, the DNA is TGTGCCAGCAGCTTAAGGGGCTACGAGGCAGATACGCAGTATTTT. Translation: CASSLRGYEADTQYF.

This sequence joins TRBV2 and TRBJ2-2; 9 bases match TRBD2. The CDR3 sequence is 14 residues long. V was pared by 7 bases and J by 7 bases, with 7 bases of the junction left unmatched. The germline gives CDR1 SNHLY, CDR2 FYNNEI. The CDR3 is CASTLAGAGGELFF. CDR3 DNA sequence: TGTGCCAGCACCTTAGCGGGAGCGGGCGGGGAGCTGTTTTTT.

The V and J genes are TRBV5-1 and TRBJ2-3; D remains ambiguous. This CDR3 contains 14 residues. V was shortened by 2 bases and J by 1 base, with 8 bases between the two germline ends. Germline V gene lookup returns CDR1 SGHRS and CDR2 YFSETQ. The CDR3 protein is CASSLVSGTDTQYF. CDR3 nucleotide sequence: TGCGCCAGCAGCTTAGTCAGCGGCACAGATACGCAGTATTTT.

The rearrangement uses TRBV10-2 and TRBJ1-5, with a possible D match to TRBD1 (6 bases). The V end was cut by 0 bases, the J end by 9 bases, with 9 bases between. This CDR3 has 13 residues. CDR1 is WSHSY, CDR2 SAAADI, per germline. The CDR3 loop reads CASSESRGGPQHF. The CDR3 DNA reads TGCGCCAGCAGTGAGTCGAGGGGGGGGCCCCAGCATTTT.

This chain links TRBV5-1 with TRBJ2-3; D may be TRBD1 (6 bases). Trimming shortened V by 4 bases and J by 0 bases, and 24 bases separated the two germline ends. Germline CDR1 reads SGHRS; CDR2 reads YFSETQ. The CDR3 runs to 19 residues. The CDR3 reads CASSPWTASNPRSTDTQYF. For the CDR3, the DNA is TGCGCCAGCAGCCCATGGACAGCCTCTAATCCCAGGAGCACAGATACGCAGTATTTT. Full variable domain (outside the CDR3, taken from reference TRBV5-1 and TRBJ2-3): KAGVTQTPRYLIKTRGQQVTLSCSPISGHRSVSWYQQTPGQGLQFLFEYFSETQRNKGNFPGRFSGRQFSNSRSEMNVSTLELGDSALYLCASSPWTASNPRSTDTQYFGPGTRLTVL.

The chain joins TRBV6-6 to TRBJ2-7, with D possibly matching TRBD2 (5 bases). Between the trimmed V and J ends, which lost 4 bases and 6 bases, there was a span of 19 bases. The CDR3 totals 15 residues. Per germline, CDR1 MNHNY and CDR2 SVGAGI (reference sequence). The CDR3 reads CASSSEVPHLGEQYF. As DNA, the CDR3 is TGTGCCAGCAGTTCGGAGGTCCCCCACTTGGGCGAGCAGTACTTC.

The chain uses TRBV7-9 and TRBJ2-2, with 7 bases identical to TRBD2. Germline CDR1 and CDR2: SEHNR and FQNEAQ (reference sequence). CDR3 length: 14 residues. Unmatched junction bases numbered 6, after V lost 5 bases and J lost 6 bases. CDR3 DNA sequence: TGTGCCAGCAGCCCTGGCGGGGGAGCCGGGGAGCTGTTTTTT. The encoded protein is CASSPGGGAGELFF.

This clone turned up a few times. The V call is TRBV27, the J call TRBJ2-7, with no clear D. CDR3 length: 12 amino acids. Trimming took off 6 bases at V and 0 bases at J, with 6 bases between the two ends. CDR1 is MNHEY and CDR2 is SMNVEV in the germline V gene (reference sequence). Written as DNA, the CDR3 is TGTGCCAGCAGCCCTAGCTCCTACGAGCAGTACTTC. Residues: CASSPSSYEQYF.

The gene calls are TRBV27 and TRBJ2-3; 10 bases line up with TRBD2. The CDR3 runs 14 residues. V trimming: 2 bases; J trimming: 5 bases; junction bases outside the gene matches: 1. The V gene's germline CDR1 is MNHEY and CDR2 SMNVEV (reference sequence). CDR3 amino acids: CASSLLAGVDTQYF. DNA for the CDR3: TGTGCCAGCAGTTTACTAGCGGGGGTAGATACGCAGTATTTT.

This chain joins TRBV29-1 and TRBJ1-2; TRBD1 aligns across 9 bases. The CDR3 totals 14 residues. V lost 6 bases, J lost 4 bases, and 9 bases stayed unmatched. Germline values: CDR1 SQVTM, CDR2 ANQGSEA. In DNA form, the CDR3 reads TGCAGCGTGGGGACAGGGTGGAATGGCTATGGCTACACCTTC. Translated, it gives CSVGTGWNGYGYTF.

This clone was observed once. The chain uses TRBV5-1 and TRBJ1-1; TRBD1 matches 8 bases. Germline V gene sequence: CDR1 SGHRS, CDR2 YFSETQ. V shed 5 bases and J 4 bases; nucleotides not matched to a gene: 7. CDR3 length: 14 residues. The CDR3 nucleotides are TGCGCCAGCAGATTCGACAGGGGAGGCACTGAAGCTTTCTTT. Translated: CASRFDRGGTEAFF.

The chain recombines TRBV5-1 with TRBJ2-7; TRBD1 agrees at 12 bases. Per germline, CDR1 SGHRS and CDR2 YFSETQ. V was pared by 5 bases and J by 6 bases, with 6 bases of the junction left unmatched. The CDR3 spans 14 residues. Here the CDR3 DNA reads TGCGCCAGCAGACCCGGGACAGGGGGCATCGAGCAGTACTTC. Its protein is CASRPGTGGIEQYF.

The V call is TRBV11-2, the J call TRBJ2-3; 7 bases fit TRBD2. Germline CDR1 reads SGHAT; CDR2 reads FQNNGV. V trimming: 5 bases; J trimming: 5 bases; junction bases outside the gene matches: 16. CDR3 length: 17 residues. Written as DNA, the CDR3 is TGTGCCAGCAGCCCCCTGCGGGGGAAGGATTTAGGAGATACGCAGTATTTT. It is translated as CASSPLRGKDLGDTQYF.

A single count supports this clone. J is TRBJ2-3 and V is TRBV19, with a tentative D call TRBD1 (6 bases). The CDR3 is 14 amino acids. V gave up 8 bases and J gave up 5 bases, with 17 bases separating them. CDR1 and CDR2 from the germline V gene are LNHDA and SQIVND (reference sequence). In DNA form, the CDR3 reads TGTGCCAGTTCCCTAGAAAAAGGGGGAGATACGCAGTATTTT. The encoded protein is CASSLEKGGDTQYF.